The entry that follows covers one T cell receptor beta chain sequence. Its antigen is currently unknown. These data originate in a study of T cell repertoires in cytomegalovirus infection. For the study at large: CMV epitopes in the study were HLA-C-restricted (recently identified) and HLA-B-restricted (well studied). Public TCR beta signatures were indicative of both CMV infection and a matching HLA type. Study conclusions and caveats: Clonotypes of TCR beta that were HLA-C-restricted and CMV-specific dominated the ex vivo response. Based on cumulative public TCR beta family frequency, carriers of CMV plus the relevant HLA were identified.

From the reads, TCRdb called clonotypes with MiXCR, one entry per CDR3 protein. The sample holds 750,000 to 900,000 distinct CDR3 sequences, almost 30% seen once. The specimen was cultured CD8+ T cells from PBMCs, collected from culture after CMV antigen stimulation. The sequence derives from a human donor in good health (CMV status not recorded). Some clones in this sample may be carry-over from other donors' samples.

CDR3 loop: CASSPFDRGHYEQYF. The CDR3 coding sequence is TGCGCCAGCAGCCCTTTCGACAGGGGGCACTACGAGCAGTACTTC. V usage is TRBV5-1 and J usage is TRBJ2-7, with 10 bases lining up with TRBD1. There are 15 residues in the CDR3. The germline V gene has CDR1 SGHRS and CDR2 YFSETQ. With V trimmed by 4 bases and J by 3 bases, 7 bases remained unmatched.